These 21 T cell receptor beta chains came from one sample sequenced in a study of blood T cell repertoires in COVID-19. TCRdb's table, derived via immunoSEQ multiplex PCR, lists solely in-frame clones and lacks some. The sample consists of 150,000 to 180,000 clones, roughly 80% of them appearing once. Specimen: peripheral blood. Receptor source: a man aged 80 or over with acute or convalescent COVID-19.

The chain carries TRBV7-9 and TRBJ2-2; 11 nucleotides align to TRBD2. V lost 5 bases, J lost 3 bases, and 5 bases stayed unmatched. Germline V gene data show CDR1 as SEHNR and CDR2 as FQNEAQ (reference sequence). This CDR3 is built from 16 residues. CDR3 in DNA: TGTGCCAGCAGCGTCGCTAGCGGGGGGCACACCGGGGAGCTGTTTTTT. Translation gives CASSVASGGHTGELFF.

V and J are TRBV3-1 (or the pseudogene TRBV3-2) and TRBJ2-2, with 9 positions matching TRBD2. J lost 4 bases, V lost 1 base, and 13 bases had no gene match. CDR1 and CDR2 from the germline V gene are LGHDT and YNNKEL (reference sequence). The CDR3 spans 19 residues. The CDR3 DNA follows: TGTGCCAGCAGCCAAGCCCTAGCGGGGCATGGGCGTATCACCGGGGAGCTGTTTTTT. Translated, it gives CASSQALAGHGRITGELFF.

The V call is TRBV4-3, the J call TRBJ2-1; 7 nucleotides align to TRBD1. Germline CDR1 and CDR2: LGHNA and YSLEER. V shed 4 bases and J 5 bases; nucleotides not matched to a gene: 5. The CDR3 contains 14 residues. CDR3 bases: TGCGCCAGCAGCCTGCGAGGGGGCGACAATGAGCAGTTCTTC. As protein: CASSLRGGDNEQFF.

This clone has just a few counts. The chain is built from TRBV7-2 and TRBJ1-5; the match to TRBD1 covers 9 bases. The germline CDR1 and CDR2 sequences are SGHTA and FQGNSA. CDR3 length: 14 amino acids. Losses at the gene ends were 4 bases for V and 9 bases for J; bases not matched to a gene: 7. The CDR3 spells CASSSGQGITPQHF. The CDR3 nucleotides are TGTGCCAGCAGCTCGGGACAGGGAATAACGCCCCAGCATTTT. The full variable domain, in which reference TRBV7-2 and TRBJ1-5 provide the parts outside the CDR3, is GAGVSQSPSNKVTEKGKDVELRCDPISGHTALYWYRQSLGQGLEFLIYFQGNSAPDKSGLPSDRFSAERTGGSVSTLTIQRTQQEDSAVYLCASSSGQGITPQHFGDGTRLSIL.

The J gene is TRBJ1-3, the V gene TRBV2; D remains unclear. Germline CDR1 SNHLY, CDR2 FYNNEI. The CDR3 has 11 residues. V was shortened by 4 bases and J by 5 bases, with 3 bases between the two germline ends. In DNA form, the CDR3 reads TGTGCCAGCAGTGTTAGAAACACCATATATTTT. Its protein product is CASSVRNTIYF.

About this clone: Different DNA sequences within this sample yield the same CDR3. The V gene is TRBV3-1 (or the pseudogene TRBV3-2), the J gene TRBJ1-4; D might be TRBD1 (6 bases). Trimming stripped 1 base from V and 5 bases from J, with 11 bases between. CDR1 is LGHDT and CDR2 is YNNKEL in the germline V gene (reference sequence). The CDR3 sequence is 15 residues long. The CDR3 region has the DNA TGTGCCAGCAGCCAAGGGGGGCAGGGGAATGAAAAACTGTTTTTT. This translates into CASSQGGQGNEKLFF.

The genes are TRBV5-4 and TRBJ1-1; possibly TRBD1 for D (5 bases). The CDR3 covers 14 residues. Trimming removed 0 bases at V and 1 base at J, with 7 bases between. CDR1 SGHNT and CDR2 YYREEE come from the germline V gene (reference sequence). The CDR3 protein is CASSLAGGNTEAFF. The CDR3 DNA reads as TGTGCCAGCAGCTTGGCGGGGGGGAACACTGAAGCTTTCTTT.

The V call is TRBV12-3 or TRBV12-4, the J call TRBJ2-7; TRBD1 is a possible D gene (6 bases). The V and J ends lost 5 bases and 7 bases respectively, with 12 bases between them. The CDR3 has 12 residues. CDR3: CASSQQGREQYV. The CDR3 nucleotides are TGTGCCAGCAGTCAACAGGGACGTGAGCAGTACGTC.

A remark on this clone: Distinct nucleotide sequences in the sample also encode this CDR3. The chain is built from TRBV5-1 and TRBJ2-1, with 9 bases lining up with TRBD1. Germline V lookup: CDR1 SGHRS, CDR2 YFSETQ. The CDR3 is made up of 15 amino acids. The trim removed 4 bases at V and 2 bases at J, leaving 4 bases unmatched. This chain's CDR3 is CASSLGTGTYNEQFF. CDR3 DNA: TGCGCCAGCAGCCTCGGGACAGGGACCTACAATGAGCAGTTCTTC.

This clone was recorded only once. The chain carries TRBV7-9 and TRBJ2-5; D unresolved. The ends were cut back, 3 bases at V and 4 bases at J, with 9 bases in the middle. This CDR3 spans 13 amino acids. In germline, CDR1 is SEHNR, CDR2 FQNEAQ (reference sequence). This chain's CDR3 is CASSLNSAETQYF. The CDR3 DNA is TGTGCCAGCAGCTTGAATAGTGCAGAGACCCAGTACTTC.

The chain has TRBV5-1 and TRBJ1-2; 10 bases match TRBD1. The CDR3 extends over 15 amino acids. Germline CDR1 and CDR2: SGHRS and YFSETQ. After removal of 4 bases from V and 6 bases from J, the junction contained 9 bases not matched to a gene. The CDR3 is CASSPGQGGIHGYTF. The CDR3 coding sequence is TGCGCCAGCAGCCCTGGACAGGGGGGGATACATGGCTACACCTTC. Drawing the rest from reference TRBV5-1 and TRBJ1-2, the complete variable domain is KAGVTQTPRYLIKTRGQQVTLSCSPISGHRSVSWYQQTPGQGLQFLFEYFSETQRNKGNFPGRFSGRQFSNSRSEMNVSTLELGDSALYLCASSPGQGGIHGYTFGSGTRLTVV.

The V call is TRBV11-3, the J call TRBJ2-3, with TRBD2 identical over 10 bases. This CDR3 region has 16 residues. V trimming: 4 bases; J trimming: 1 base; junction bases outside the gene matches: 5. Germline lookup yields CDR1 SGHNT and CDR2 YENEEA. CDR3 region: CASSSSTSGRTDTQYF. CDR3 sequence (DNA): TGTGCCAGCAGCTCGTCGACTAGCGGGCGCACAGATACGCAGTATTTT. The variable domain in full, with the rest retrieved from reference TRBV11-3 and TRBJ2-3, is EAGVVQSPRYKIIEKKQPVAFWCNPISGHNTLYWYLQNLGQGPELLIRYENEEAVDDSQLPKDRFSAERLKGVDSTLKIQPAELGDSAVYLCASSSSTSGRTDTQYFGPGTRLTVL.

The rearrangement uses TRBV2 and TRBJ2-2, with unresolved D. This CDR3 has 16 residues. Germline CDR1 SNHLY, CDR2 FYNNEI. With 4 bases removed from V and 1 base from J, the gap between germline ends came to 13 bases. The CDR3 spells CASSAQQLRNTGELFF. CDR3 sequence (DNA): TGTGCCAGCAGTGCCCAACAGCTCCGGAACACCGGGGAGCTGTTTTTT.

The gene calls are TRBV27 and TRBJ2-7, with 8 nucleotides matching TRBD1. Trimming removed 2 bases from V and 5 bases from J; junction bases left unmatched: 5. The germline V gene has CDR1 MNHEY and CDR2 SMNVEV (reference sequence). This CDR3 comprises 14 residues. CDR3 DNA sequence: TGTGCCAGCAGTTTAGGTGGACAGGGCCACGAGCAGTACGTC. It encodes CASSLGGQGHEQYV.

V usage is TRBV6-1 and J usage is TRBJ1-5, with 7 nucleotides matching TRBD1. CDR1 and CDR2 from the germline V gene are MNHNS and SASEGT. The J segment lost 4 bases and the V segment lost 2 bases, leaving 8 bases of the junction unmatched. This CDR3 is built from 16 residues. The CDR3 DNA reads as TGTGCCAGCAGTGAAACTGGACAGGTATGGAATCAGCCCCAGCATTTT. Translation gives CASSETGQVWNQPQHF.

The rearrangement joins TRBV29-1 to TRBJ2-1; maybe TRBD1 (5 bases). The germline gives CDR1 SQVTM, CDR2 ANQGSEA. Trimming left V 6 bases short and J 0 bases short, with 12 bases between. This CDR3 contains 14 residues. CDR3 sequence reads: CSVPTASSYNEQFF. CDR3 DNA: TGCAGCGTGCCGACAGCGAGCTCCTACAATGAGCAGTTCTTC.

The chain uses TRBV5-6 and TRBJ2-1; 7 positions agree with TRBD2. This CDR3 region has 13 residues. Germline V gene lookup returns CDR1 SGHDT and CDR2 YYEEEE. V lost 0 bases, J lost 10 bases, and 4 bases stayed unmatched. In DNA form, the CDR3 reads TGTGCCAGCAGCTTGGCCAACGGGGGGGAGCAGTTCTTC. This gives the protein CASSLANGGEQFF.

The chain employs TRBV7-8 and TRBJ2-3, with D perhaps matching TRBD2 (7 bases). V was pared by 2 bases and J by 8 bases, with 17 bases between. The germline V gene encodes CDR1 SGHVS and CDR2 FQNEAQ. CDR3 length: 15 residues. Here the CDR3 reads CASSLTGGVGSTQYF. The CDR3, as DNA: TGTGCCAGCAGCTTAACGGGGGGCGTGGGGAGTACGCAGTATTTT.

The V gene is TRBV6-1, the J gene TRBJ2-7, with TRBD1 as a possible D gene (6 bases). The V gene lost 4 bases and the J gene lost 4 bases, with 20 bases spanning the gap. CDR1 is MNHNS and CDR2 is SASEGT in the germline V gene. This CDR3 has 16 residues. As DNA, the CDR3 is TGTGCCAGCAGTGGAATGGGGACAACGCTAATTTACGAGCAGTACGTC. Protein sequence: CASSGMGTTLIYEQYV.

J is TRBJ2-3 and V is TRBV30, with D tentatively TRBD1 (6 bases). The CDR3 is 15 residues long. Looked up from germline, CDR1 is GTSNPN and CDR2 is SVGIG (reference sequence). Trimming removed 3 bases at V and 0 bases at J, with 13 bases between. The CDR3 is CAWRPLGASTDTQYF. Here the CDR3 DNA reads TGTGCCTGGAGACCCTTGGGGGCCAGCACAGATACGCAGTATTTT.

The chain links TRBV24-1 to TRBJ2-7; 11 bases agree with TRBD1. With V trimmed by 0 bases and J by 9 bases, 9 bases remained unmatched. The CDR3 runs 16 residues. Germline CDR1 and CDR2: KGHDR and SFDVKD. The CDR3 coding sequence is TGTGCCACCAGTGATTTGGCGGGGACAGGGGGAATAGCGCAGTACGTC. This gives the protein CATSDLAGTGGIAQYV.